The clone carrying this T cell receptor (beta chain) occurred many times. Its target is unknown. TCR beta VDJ and CDR3 profiles were obtained from a genomic DNA template. MiXCR, run by TCRdb on the reads, gives a single entry per CDR3 protein. The top ten clones hold 15% to 20% of a sample with hundreds of thousands of distinct CDR3 sequences, 40% to 60% of them seen once. Germline V gives CDR1 SGDLS, CDR2 YYNGEE. There are 16 residues in the CDR3. V was pared by 4 bases and J by 0 bases, with 16 bases between. Only patients with CD8+CD57+ cell expansion on flow cytometry were chosen for sequencing. None of the patients had been given any therapy when their blood was sampled. The data were obtained in a study of CD8+CD57+ T cells in acquired aplastic anemia. Whole-study results and caveats: Any difference that existed in CD8+ Simpson's diversity between patients and controls was not significant. Patients and controls had in common twenty-nine CD8+ CDR3 sequences.

V usage is TRBV9 and J usage is TRBJ2-5, with TRBD1 as a possible D gene (5 bases). Sequences were obtained from sorted CD4+, CD8+, or CD8+CD57+ T cells (not recorded which) from PBMCs. This clonotype was sampled from a human donor with aplastic anemia. The CDR3 loop is CASSPLGATYQETQYF. In DNA form, the CDR3 reads TGTGCCAGCAGCCCCCTAGGGGCAACGTACCAAGAGACCCAGTACTTC.